The next 28 T cell receptor beta chains were all read from a single sample in a study of response to subunit inactivated influenza vaccine. TCRdb reprocessed the RT-PCR reads via MiXCR and lists one record per CDR3 protein. The sample consists of around 790,000 distinct CDR3 sequences, approximately 22% of them appearing once. The sequencing here drew on PBMCs from blood, taken 4 to 6 days after vaccination. These receptors originate from a man aged 50-60 years who received an inactivated influenza vaccine.

This clonotype was picked up a small number of times. The J gene is TRBJ2-2, the V gene TRBV5-4; TRBD2 aligns across 8 bases. The CDR3 length is 21 residues. Germline CDR1 is SGHNT and CDR2 is YYREEE (reference sequence). The junction had 22 bases not matched to a gene; V was cut back by 1 base and J by 5 bases. The CDR3 spells CASSLYGARGSGDSRTGELFF. CDR3 bases: TGTGCCAGCAGCTTGTACGGGGCAAGGGGTAGCGGGGACTCCAGGACCGGGGAGCTGTTTTTT.

This clonotype showed up just a few times. CDR3 region: CASSSLRGSTEAFF. The CDR3 DNA reads TGTGCCAGCAGCTCCCTACGGGGATCCACTGAAGCTTTCTTT. The rearrangement uses TRBV7-2 and TRBJ1-1, with unresolved D. V was clipped by 4 bases and J by 4 bases, with 13 bases between them. The V gene's germline CDR1 is SGHTA and CDR2 FQGNSA. There are 14 residues in the CDR3. Full variable domain (remainder filled in from reference TRBV7-2 and TRBJ1-1): GAGVSQSPSNKVTEKGKDVELRCDPISGHTALYWYRQSLGQGLEFLIYFQGNSAPDKSGLPSDRFSAERTGGSVSTLTIQRTQQEDSAVYLCASSSLRGSTEAFFGQGTRLTVV.

This clonotype was seen more than once but under ten times. This sequence joins TRBV14 and TRBJ2-7; D tentatively reads TRBD1 or TRBD2 (6 bases each). The V end was cut by 4 bases, the J end by 6 bases, with 13 bases between. Germline V CDR1 and CDR2: SGHDN, FVKESK. The CDR3 totals 13 residues. CDR3 sequence reads: CASSLGGLREQYF. DNA for the CDR3: TGTGCCAGCAGCCTCGGGGGCCTACGCGAGCAGTACTTC.

The table lists this clonotype with many counts. V and J are TRBV29-1 and TRBJ2-3; 10 nucleotides match TRBD2. Germline CDR1 SQVTM, CDR2 ANQGSEA. V gave up 5 bases and J gave up 2 bases; unmatched junction bases: 7. This CDR3 is built from 15 residues. The CDR3 DNA is TGCAGCGTTACGACGAGCGGGGGGGCCACAGATACGCAGTATTTT. Amino acids: CSVTTSGGATDTQYF.

The genes are TRBV5-6 and TRBJ2-5; D remains unclear. The CDR3 has 13 residues. CDR1 and CDR2 from the germline V gene are SGHDT and YYEEEE. With 4 bases removed from V and 4 bases from J, the gap between germline ends came to 11 bases. CDR3 DNA: TGTGCCAGCAGCCCGACATGGGGAGAGACCCAGTACTTC. It specifies CASSPTWGETQYF.

This clonotype turned up a few times. The V and J genes are TRBV12-3 or TRBV12-4 and TRBJ2-7; perhaps TRBD2 as D (6 bases). V was trimmed by 6 bases and J by 0 bases, leaving 21 bases between them. The CDR3 has 17 amino acids. The CDR3 DNA reads as TGTGCCAGCAGCCAAACAACCGGGACTTTAAGCTCCTACGAGCAGTACTTC. Amino acid sequence: CASSQTTGTLSSYEQYF.

The chain has TRBV29-1 and TRBJ2-3, with D possibly matching TRBD2 (6 bases). Germline CDR1 and CDR2: SQVTM and ANQGSEA. The CDR3 is 14 residues long. V dropped 5 bases and J dropped 0 bases, with 12 bases sitting between them. The CDR3 reads CSVLVSGSTDTQYF. In DNA, the CDR3 is TGCAGCGTTCTTGTGAGCGGGAGCACAGATACGCAGTATTTT.

This clonotype was recorded a few times. The gene calls are TRBV4-1 and TRBJ2-1, with a tentative D call TRBD2 (7 bases). Deletions cut 0 bases from V and 9 bases from J, with 15 bases between. The germline V gene has CDR1 MGHRA and CDR2 YSYEKL. The CDR3 spans 15 residues. CDR3 DNA sequence: TGCGCCAGCAGCCAAGATCTGCCGGGGGGCAGTGAGCAGTTCTTC. Translated, it gives CASSQDLPGGSEQFF.

V and J are TRBV10-3 and TRBJ2-7; perhaps TRBD2 as D (6 bases). Trimming removed 3 bases from V and 3 bases from J, with 27 bases in between. The CDR3 loop spans 19 amino acids. CDR1 is ENHRY and CDR2 is SYGVKD in the germline V gene. The CDR3 loop is CAISDRGISGRSFGYEQYF. CDR3 bases: TGTGCCATCAGTGACCGCGGGATCAGCGGCCGGTCCTTCGGCTACGAGCAGTACTTC.

There are a few counts of this clonotype. The gene calls are TRBV24-1 and TRBJ2-1; 13 nucleotides align to TRBD2. The germline V gene has CDR1 KGHDR and CDR2 SFDVKD. V lost 2 bases, J lost 6 bases, and 6 bases stayed unmatched. The CDR3 length is 17 residues. The CDR3 loop reads CATSDWTSGRRTNEQFF. The DNA of the CDR3 is TGTGCCACCAGTGATTGGACTAGCGGGAGACGTACCAATGAGCAGTTCTTC.

This sequence joins TRBV5-8 and TRBJ2-3; D may correspond to TRBD1 or TRBD2 (5 bases each). CDR1 and CDR2 from the germline V gene are SGHTS and YDEGEE. This CDR3 spans 17 amino acids. The V and J ends lost 0 bases and 0 bases respectively, with 14 bases between them. The CDR3 spells CASSLGPSGTSTDTQYF. The CDR3 nucleotides read TGTGCCAGCAGCTTGGGGCCCTCGGGGACCAGCACAGATACGCAGTATTTT. Full variable domain (rest looked up from reference TRBV5-8 and TRBJ2-3): EAGVTQSPTHLIKTRGQQATLRCSPISGHTSVYWYQQALGLGLQFLLWYDEGEERNRGNFPPRFSGRQFPNYSSELNVNALELEDSALYLCASSLGPSGTSTDTQYFGPGTRLTVL.

The rearrangement joins TRBV12-3 or TRBV12-4 to TRBJ2-3; 9 bases align to TRBD2. The trim removed 3 bases at V and 4 bases at J, leaving 5 bases unmatched. The CDR3 extends over 15 amino acids. Written as DNA, the CDR3 is TGTGCCAGCAGTTTGCGCGGGAGGGCCGCAGATACGCAGTATTTT. It specifies CASSLRGRAADTQYF.

CDR3 DNA: TGTGCCAGCAGCACTCCGACGGGGACAGCGAACACCGGGGAGCTGTTTTTT. It encodes CASSTPTGTANTGELFF. V is TRBV7-9 and J is TRBJ2-2, with 7 positions matching TRBD1. This CDR3 has 17 amino acids. The germline CDR1 and CDR2 sequences are SEHNR and FQNEAQ (reference sequence). The V and J ends lost 5 bases and 0 bases, in that order; junction bases with no gene match: 9. The variable domain in full, completed from reference TRBV7-9 and TRBJ2-2, reads DTGVSQNPRHKITKRGQNVTFRCDPISEHNRLYWYRQTLGQGPEFLTYFQNEAQLEKSRLLSDRFSAERPKGSFSTLEIQRTEQGDSAMYLCASSTPTGTANTGELFFGEGSRLTVL.

This clonotype occurred a few times. The chain couples TRBV9 to TRBJ2-1; a possible D gene is TRBD2 (6 bases). The CDR3 runs to 15 residues. V was shortened by 2 bases and J by 4 bases, with 13 bases between the two germline ends. In germline, CDR1 is SGDLS, CDR2 YYNGEE. The CDR3 sequence is CASSVGGEEYNEQFF. The CDR3 nucleotides are TGTGCCAGCAGCGTTGGCGGGGAGGAATACAATGAGCAGTTCTTC.

CDR3 in amino acids: CASSVVPTAYNEQFF. The CDR3 bases are TGTGCCAGCAGCGTAGTTCCAACCGCCTACAATGAGCAGTTCTTC. The chain combines TRBV9 with TRBJ2-1, with D uncertain. CDR3 length: 15 amino acids. Trimming cost V 0 bases and J 2 bases, with 9 bases left between them. Germline loops: CDR1 SGDLS, CDR2 YYNGEE.

This clonotype has a handful of counts. The V call is TRBV12-3 or TRBV12-4, the J call TRBJ2-3; tentative D call: TRBD1 (7 bases). The CDR3 length is 14 residues. V lost 7 bases and J lost 4, with 15 bases in between. The chain's CDR3 is CASKEGAMSDTQYF. The CDR3 DNA sequence: TGTGCCAGCAAGGAGGGGGCCATGTCAGATACGCAGTATTTT.

This clonotype has just a few counts. V and J are TRBV5-1 and TRBJ2-7; no clear D gene. V lost 4 bases and J lost 6, with 14 bases in between. The CDR3 extends over 13 amino acids. The germline gives CDR1 SGHRS, CDR2 YFSETQ. Here the CDR3 reads CASSQAVQGEQYF. The CDR3 nucleotides are TGCGCCAGCAGCCAGGCTGTTCAAGGCGAGCAGTACTTC.

The chain combines TRBV13 with TRBJ2-3, with TRBD2 identical over 14 bases. The CDR3 contains 16 residues. The trim removed 2 bases at V and 8 bases at J, leaving 6 bases unmatched. Germline V gene sequence: CDR1 PRHDT, CDR2 FYEKMQ (reference sequence). CDR3 sequence: CASSLMGLAGEGTQYF. The CDR3 DNA reads TGTGCCAGCAGCTTAATGGGACTAGCGGGGGAAGGTACGCAGTATTTT.

The chain joins TRBV7-2 to TRBJ2-3, with 8 bases aligning to TRBD2. The CDR3 runs to 16 residues. CDR1 is SGHTA and CDR2 is FQGNSA in the germline V gene. V was clipped by 1 base and J by 5 bases; unmatched bases: 8. The CDR3 sequence: CASSLGSSGVVDTQYF. The CDR3 region has the DNA TGTGCCAGCAGCTTAGGGAGTAGCGGGGTGGTAGATACGCAGTATTTT.

The sample holds a few counts of this clonotype. The chain recombines TRBV20-1 with TRBJ2-1, with 10 bases identical to TRBD2. CDR3 length equals 13 residues. V shed 2 bases and J 16 bases; nucleotides not matched to a gene: 11. Per the germline V gene, CDR1 is DFQATT and CDR2 is SNEGSKA (reference sequence). CDR3 region: CSARSGRVSGVFF. CDR3 nucleotides: TGCAGTGCTAGAAGCGGGAGGGTCTCCGGGGTATTCTTC.

The chain couples TRBV6-1 to TRBJ2-7; maybe TRBD2 (6 bases). V shed 7 bases and J shed 3 bases, with 19 bases lying between them. The germline gives CDR1 MNHNS, CDR2 SASEGT. This CDR3 spans 15 amino acids. CDR3 sequence reads: CASTINGQEGYEQYF. The CDR3 DNA reads TGTGCCAGCACCATCAACGGGCAGGAGGGCTACGAGCAGTACTTC.

V and J are TRBV9 and TRBJ2-7; possibly TRBD2 for D (5 bases). Trimming left V 0 bases short and J 10 bases short, with 11 bases between. There are 12 residues in the CDR3. Germline V CDR1 and CDR2: SGDLS, YYNGEE. CDR3 in DNA: TGTGCCAGCAGCGTAGAGCTCGGGGAACAGTACTTC. It codes for CASSVELGEQYF.

The chain combines TRBV12-3 or TRBV12-4 with TRBJ2-7; D is tentatively TRBD1 or TRBD2 (5 bases each). Trimming took 6 bases from V and 1 from J, leaving 10 bases between them. The CDR3 runs 13 residues. The CDR3: CASRIEGSYEQYF. Written as DNA, the CDR3 is TGTGCCAGCAGGATCGAGGGGTCCTACGAGCAGTACTTC.

This clonotype was counted many times. The chain links TRBV12-3 or TRBV12-4 to TRBJ2-7; TRBD2 matches 7 bases. V gave up 6 bases and J gave up 2 bases; unmatched junction bases: 10. The CDR3 covers 15 residues. The CDR3 here is CASSRKRGETYEQYF. In DNA, the CDR3 is TGTGCCAGCAGCCGGAAACGGGGGGAAACCTACGAGCAGTACTTC.

The chain combines TRBV16 with TRBJ1-6; a possible D gene is TRBD1 (6 bases). CDR3 length: 15 amino acids. Germline V lookup: CDR1 KGHSY, CDR2 FQNENV. Between the trimmed V and J ends, which lost 0 bases and 9 bases, there was a span of 12 bases. CDR3 loop: CASSQSTGASSPLHF. The CDR3, as DNA: TGTGCCAGCAGCCAATCAACGGGGGCAAGTTCACCCCTCCACTTT.

This clonotype appeared a few times. The chain couples TRBV6-2 or TRBV6-3 to TRBJ2-1, with 10 positions matching TRBD2. The CDR3 extends over 13 amino acids. V shed 7 bases and J 8 bases; nucleotides not matched to a gene: 5. Germline values: CDR1 MNHEY, CDR2 SVGEGT. The CDR3 DNA is TGTGCCAGCAATCGACTAGCGGGTGATGAGCAGTTCTTC. Encoded protein: CASNRLAGDEQFF.

Here the CDR3 DNA reads TGTGCCAGCAGCCAAGGGGGGAGGAACACTGAAGCTTTCTTT. Amino acid sequence: CASSQGGRNTEAFF. The chain couples TRBV3-1 to TRBJ1-1; a possible D gene is TRBD1 (5 bases). Germline CDR1 reads LGHDT; CDR2 reads YNNKEL (reference sequence). This CDR3 contains 14 residues. The V and J ends lost 1 base and 1 base respectively, with 7 bases between them.

This clonotype was seen only a few times. This chain uses TRBV5-1 with TRBJ2-7; 10 bases fit TRBD1. The germline gives CDR1 SGHRS, CDR2 YFSETQ. V lost 4 bases and J lost 6; bases outside the gene matches: 4. This CDR3 has 13 amino acids. The CDR3 DNA sequence: TGCGCCAGCAGCCCCCGGGACAGGGGCGAGCAGTACTTC. Its protein is CASSPRDRGEQYF.